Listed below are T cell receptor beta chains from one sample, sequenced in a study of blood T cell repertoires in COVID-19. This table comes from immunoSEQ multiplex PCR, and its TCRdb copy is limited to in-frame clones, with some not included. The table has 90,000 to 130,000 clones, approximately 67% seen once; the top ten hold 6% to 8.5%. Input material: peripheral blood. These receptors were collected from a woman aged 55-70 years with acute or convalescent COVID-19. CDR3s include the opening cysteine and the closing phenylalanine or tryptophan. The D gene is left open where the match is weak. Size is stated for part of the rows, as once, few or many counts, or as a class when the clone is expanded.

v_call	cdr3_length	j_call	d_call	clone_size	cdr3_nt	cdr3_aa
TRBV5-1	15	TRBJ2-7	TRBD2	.	TGCGCCAGCAGCTACCTCTCGCGGGGGGACTACGAGCAGTACTTC	CASSYLSRGDYEQYF
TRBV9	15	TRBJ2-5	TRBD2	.	TGTGCCAGCAGCGGTAGCGGGGGGGCCGGGGAGACCCAGTACTTC	CASSGSGGAGETQYF
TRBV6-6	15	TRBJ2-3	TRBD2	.	TGTGCCAGCAGTTACAGTGCGGGGGTAGCAGATACGCAGTATTTT	CASSYSAGVADTQYF
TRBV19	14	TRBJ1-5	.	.	TGTGCCACAAATAGAGGGGAGGGCAATCAGCCCCAGCATTTT	CATNRGEGNQPQHF
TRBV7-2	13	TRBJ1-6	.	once	TGTGCCAGCAGCTCCTACAGGGAATCACCCCTCCACTTT	CASSSYRESPLHF
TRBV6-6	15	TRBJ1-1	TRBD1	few	TGTGCCAGTATCGTTGGGACAGGGGGTAGGACTGAAGCTTTCTTT	CASIVGTGGRTEAFF
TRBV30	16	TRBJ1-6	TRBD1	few	TGTGCCTGGAACGACTTTCGACAGGGGGTTAATTCACCCCTCCACTTT	CAWNDFRQGVNSPLHF
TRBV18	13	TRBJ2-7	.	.	TGTGCCAGCTCGACCGGGTCAGGGGTCGAGCAGTACTTC	CASSTGSGVEQYF
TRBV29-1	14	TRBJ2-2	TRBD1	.	TGCAGCGTGGGCACAGGGGGCAACACCGGGGAGCTGTTTTTT	CSVGTGGNTGELFF
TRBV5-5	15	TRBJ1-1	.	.	TGTGCCAGCAGCTGGGGGCTGGGGGCGCGAACTGAAGCTTTCTTT	CASSWGLGARTEAFF
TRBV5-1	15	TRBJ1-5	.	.	TGCGCCAGCAGCGAACAGGGATATAGCAATCAGCCCCAGCATTTT	CASSEQGYSNQPQHF
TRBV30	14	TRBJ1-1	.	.	TGTGCCTGGATAAAGCCGTACGGGAACACTGAAGCTTTCTTT	CAWIKPYGNTEAFF
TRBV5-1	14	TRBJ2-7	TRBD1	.	TGCGCCAGCAGCTCCGGGACAGGGGGAGTCGAGCAGTACTTC	CASSSGTGGVEQYF
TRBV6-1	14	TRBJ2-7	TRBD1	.	TGTGCCAGCCGGAAGGACAGGGCGCTCTACGAGCAGTACTTC	CASRKDRALYEQYF
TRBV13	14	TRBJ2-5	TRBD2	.	TGTGCCAGCAGCTTGCGGGGGATTCAAGAGACCCAGTACTTC	CASSLRGIQETQYF
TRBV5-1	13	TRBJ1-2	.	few	TGCGCCAGCAGCTTAGGCGGAAACGATGGCTACACCTTC	CASSLGGNDGYTF
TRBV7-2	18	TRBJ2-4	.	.	TGTGCCAGCAGCTCAGAGTACGCAAGGGCTAGCGCCAAAAACATTCAGTACTTC	CASSSEYARASAKNIQYF
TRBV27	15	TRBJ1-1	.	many	TGTGCCAGCAGTTTTGGGTCGCAGGGGAACACTGAAGCTTTCTTT	CASSFGSQGNTEAFF
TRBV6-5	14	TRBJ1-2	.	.	TGTGCCAGCAGAAATCCAGGGTACGGCTATGGCTACACCTTC	CASRNPGYGYGYTF
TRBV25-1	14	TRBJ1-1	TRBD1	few	TGTGCCAGCAGTGACATAAACAGGGGCACTGAAGCTTTCTTT	CASSDINRGTEAFF
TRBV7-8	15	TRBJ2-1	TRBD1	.	TGTGCCAGCAGCTGGACAGGGGGGTACGGGAGGGAGCAGTTCTTC	CASSWTGGYGREQFF
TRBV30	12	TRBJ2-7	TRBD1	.	TGTGCCTGGGGGCAGGGGGCGGGAGAGCAGTACTTC	CAWGQGAGEQYF
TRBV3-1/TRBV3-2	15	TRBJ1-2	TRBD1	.	TGTGCCAGCAGCCAGAAGACAGGGGGGAACTATGGCTACACCTTC	CASSQKTGGNYGYTF
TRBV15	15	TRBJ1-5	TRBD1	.	TGTGCCACCAGCAGAGTGGGGACAGGACGTCAGCCCCAGCATTTT	CATSRVGTGRQPQHF
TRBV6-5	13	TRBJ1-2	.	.	TGTGCCAGCCGGAGTCCCTTTAACTATGGCTACACCTTC	CASRSPFNYGYTF
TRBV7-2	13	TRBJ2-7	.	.	TGTGCCAGCAGCTTTTTTAAGGAACGGGGGCAGTACTTC	CASSFFKERGQYF
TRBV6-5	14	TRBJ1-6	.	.	TGTGCCAGCAGTTTTACAGGGTATAATTCACCCCTCCACTTT	CASSFTGYNSPLHF
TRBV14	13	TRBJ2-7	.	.	TGTGCCAGCAGCCAAGGATCAGGGCGTCGGCAGTACTTC	CASSQGSGRRQYF
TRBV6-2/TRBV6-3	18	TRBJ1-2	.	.	TGTGCCAGCAGCCCCCCGGCGGTCCTAATTGGAAGGCTCTATGGCTACACCTTC	CASSPPAVLIGRLYGYTF
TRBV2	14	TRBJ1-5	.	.	TGTGCCAGCTCCCCAAACACCCGATATCAGCCCCAGCATTTT	CASSPNTRYQPQHF
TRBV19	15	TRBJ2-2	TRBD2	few	TGTGCCAGTAGTGTCGGGACTAGGGTTCCCGGGGAGCTGTTTTTT	CASSVGTRVPGELFF
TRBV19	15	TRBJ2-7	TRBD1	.	TGTGCCAGTAGTCCCAGGACAGGAACCGGGTCCGAGCAGTACTTC	CASSPRTGTGSEQYF
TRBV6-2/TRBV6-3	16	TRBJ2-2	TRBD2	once	TGTGCCAGCAGCCGAACGAGCGGGGGGTATCTCGGGGAGCTGTTTTTT	CASSRTSGGYLGELFF
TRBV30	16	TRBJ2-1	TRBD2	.	TGTGCCTGGAGTGGGGGCGGGGGAAGGTTCTACAATGAGCAGTTCTTC	CAWSGGGGRFYNEQFF
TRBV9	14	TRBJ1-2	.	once	TGTGCCAGTGCCCAGGCGTGGTCTAACTATGGCTACACCTTC	CASAQAWSNYGYTF
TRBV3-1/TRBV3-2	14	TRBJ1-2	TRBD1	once	TGTGCCAGCAGCCAACGGACAGGCGTCTATGGCTACACCTTC	CASSQRTGVYGYTF
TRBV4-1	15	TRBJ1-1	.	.	TGCGCCAGCAGCCAAGATGAACACCCGAACACTGAAGCTTTCTTT	CASSQDEHPNTEAFF
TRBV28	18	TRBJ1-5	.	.	TGTGCCAGCAGTTTAGCTAGGTTTCATCAGCATAGCAATCAGCCCCAGCATTTT	CASSLARFHQHSNQPQHF
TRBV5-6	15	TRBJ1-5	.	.	TGTGCCAGCAGCTTATCCTTTGGGGCCGGTGAGCCCCAGCATTTT	CASSLSFGAGEPQHF
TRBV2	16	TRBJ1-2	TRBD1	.	TGTGCCAGCAGTTCTACCGGGACAGCTACTAACTATGGCTACACCTTC	CASSSTGTATNYGYTF
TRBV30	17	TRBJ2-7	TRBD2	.	TGTGCCTGGAGGCCCCTACCGGGACTAGCGGAAAACTACGAGCAGTACTTC	CAWRPLPGLAENYEQYF
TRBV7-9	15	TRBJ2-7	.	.	TGTGCCAGCAGCTTAGGGGGCGTCAGATCCTACGAGCAGTACTTC	CASSLGGVRSYEQYF
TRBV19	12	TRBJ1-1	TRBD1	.	TGTGCCAGTCGACAGGGTGGTACTGAAGCTTTCTTT	CASRQGGTEAFF
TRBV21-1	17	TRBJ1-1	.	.	TGTGCCAGCAGCAAAGCCCCCCGCACAGGGTCGAACACTGAAGCTTTCTTT	CASSKAPRTGSNTEAFF
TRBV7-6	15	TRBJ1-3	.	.	TGTGCCAGCAGCTTTCAGGGTTTCAGTGGAAACACCATATATTTT	CASSFQGFSGNTIYF
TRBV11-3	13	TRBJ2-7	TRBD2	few	TGTGCCAGCAGCTTAGATCGGGGGGACGAGCAGTACTTC	CASSLDRGDEQYF
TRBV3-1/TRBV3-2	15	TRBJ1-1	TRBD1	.	TGTGCCAGCAGCCCCCCAGGGGGCGCGGACACTGAAGCTTTCTTT	CASSPPGGADTEAFF
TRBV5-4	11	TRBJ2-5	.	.	TGTGCCAGCAGCTCGCAAGAGACCCAGTACTTC	CASSSQETQYF
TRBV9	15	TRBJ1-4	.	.	TGTGCCAGCAGCGTACAGGGGTACGTTAATGAAAAACTGTTTTTT	CASSVQGYVNEKLFF
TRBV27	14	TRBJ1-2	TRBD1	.	TGTGCCAGCAGGTCGGACAGGGGCCCCTATGGCTACACCTTC	CASRSDRGPYGYTF
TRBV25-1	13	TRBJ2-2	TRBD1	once	TGTGCCAGCAAAACAGGGGGCACCGGGGAGCTGTTTTTT	CASKTGGTGELFF
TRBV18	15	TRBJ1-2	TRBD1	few	TGTGCCAGCTCACCCTCCCCTGAGGGGGCGCGGGGCTACACCTTC	CASSPSPEGARGYTF
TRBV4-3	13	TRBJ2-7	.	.	TGCGCCAGCAGCCAAGTCGGAGGGAAGGAGCAGTACTTC	CASSQVGGKEQYF
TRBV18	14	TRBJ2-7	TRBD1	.	TGTGCCAGCTCACCCGACAGGGGAAGGGCTCAGCAGTACTTC	CASSPDRGRAQQYF
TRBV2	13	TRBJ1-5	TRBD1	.	TGTGCCAGCAGTGGGACAGGGGCTCAGCCCCAGCATTTT	CASSGTGAQPQHF